This paragraph covers one T cell receptor beta chain sequence. This clonotype was seen repeatedly, ten times or more. Which antigen it targets is not known. Qualities for individual bases were not recorded, and no much larger clone is one base off. The data belong to a study of T cells in Graves' hyperthyroidism and ophthalmopathy (dated by TCRdb to between 2019 and 2020). At the level of the whole study: Peripheral blood was collected at initial diagnosis, before any treatment. An independent validation cohort of fewer than 20 hyperthyroidism patients and some 15 patients who later progressed to ophthalmopathy tested prospective prediction of ophthalmopathy. To identify TCR V-J signatures that set the groups apart, the researchers used a discovery cohort of 100 patients, made up of fewer than 50 with Graves' ophthalmopathy and 55 to 65 with stable Graves' hyperthyroidism. After sampling, hyperthyroidism patients received methimazole starting at 30 mg daily, and ophthalmopathy patients received high-dose intravenous methylprednisolone. Thyroid tissue and blood T-cell repertoires from six or seven Graves' hyperthyroidism patients were also compared in the study. The 75 to 100 discovery patients were divided at random into training and test sets in a 7:3 ratio. TCR Vbeta CDR3 sequencing of some 140 peripheral blood samples (43 ophthalmopathy, over 70 hyperthyroidism and around 17 progressor patients) is reported in the paper. Broader findings and caveats from the paper: During validation, the model predicted progression to ophthalmopathy a median of roughly 7.1 months ahead of onset, with approximately 70% sensitivity and about 72% specificity. Blood samples also contained most of the expanded thyroid clonotypes (frequency above 0.001), which suggests that blood repertoires may reflect thyroid immune responses. No statistical method was used to fix the sample size in advance, and group allocation was not hidden from the investigators. Ophthalmopathy was separated from stable hyperthyroidism by a 13 V-J signature model, with approximately 89% sensitivity and approximately 84% specificity obtained in cross-validation and 80%/75% obtained in testing.

In the germline V gene, CDR1 corresponds to SQVTM and CDR2 to ANQGSEA. The CDR3 measures 12 amino acids from cysteine to phenylalanine. Of the read, only the CDR3 DNA is kept; its 36 bases are in frame from base 1. V lost 3 bases and J lost 4 bases; the stretch between them is 9 bases long. A patient counted as having stable Graves' hyperthyroidism if no progression to ophthalmopathy occurred over 18 months of follow-up. Hyperthyroidism patients were newly diagnosed, had a disease duration of under 2 months, and were aged 18 to 65 years. The study excluded patients with uncontrolled infections, other autoimmune diseases, pregnancy or lactation. Diagnoses were established on the basis of clinical symptoms, serum thyroxine and TRAb, thyroid ultrasound, and orbital computed tomography. Ficoll-Paque density gradient centrifugation was used to isolate PBMCs from around 10 ml of fresh peripheral blood. Total RNA was extracted with Trizol reagent, and quality was checked on an Agilent 2100 Bioanalyzer.

Amplification of TCR beta CDR3 regions was carried out from RNA transcripts. For the first round of RT-PCR on the TCR CDR3, the HTBI primer set was used together with the Qiagen OneStep RT-PCR kit. A second multiplex PCR round built the libraries, followed by size selection and purification. Sequencing of the libraries was done on an Illumina HiSeq2000 using paired-end 100 bp reads. On the study's bioinformatics: Raw data were processed with SOAPnuke, discarding reads with adapters, uncalled bases, mean Phred below 15, or no exact constant-primer or identifier match. High-quality paired reads were merged with COPE v1.2.5, and unique nucleotide sequences were defined as clonotypes. MiTCR v1.1 was used to align clonotypes to the IMGT TRBV, TRBD and TRBJ reference segments. Analysis was restricted to V-J combinations with a frequency above 0.0001, which covered about 99% of repertoires. A TCS score was defined as the ratio of F50 (clonal expansion) to E x V (chaos), with BLOSUM62-based TCRdist applied between CDR3 peptides within each V-J. Welch's t-statistics and random forest reduced approximately 520 V-J features to some 14, which were used in a naive Bayes classifier (R e1071). TCRdb's own reprocessing of the public reads used fastp at Q25 and MiXCR and kept productive beta chains. Identical CDR3 protein sequences are pooled into one entry, listed with their most common genes and DNA. It is TCRdb's table, rather than the study itself, that gives the V and J calls and clone size. Present in this sample are about 700,000 distinct CDR3 sequences, 14% of which were seen just once. Clones ranked in the top ten supply roughly 10% of the sample.

The source of this sequence is a young woman with Graves' hyperthyroidism. The chain couples TRBV29-1 to TRBJ1-2, with TRBD1 perhaps the D gene, on 6 matching bases. The specimen was blood. The CDR3 protein: CSVEGGGYGYTF. The nucleotides are TGCAGCGTTGAGGGGGGCGGCTATGGCTACACCTTC.